The 3 T cell receptor beta chains listed next were all sequenced from one sample in a study of T cell responses to AZD1222 COVID-19 vaccine. The method was immunoSEQ multiplex PCR; TCRdb's version includes in-frame clones alone and lacks a portion of them. The table lists over 150,000 clones, around 85% of them singletons. Material: peripheral blood, obtained on day 0 of MenACWY control vaccination. Every receptor here comes from an adult in good health.

This clone has just a few counts. The J gene is TRBJ1-1, the V gene TRBV11-2, with D hard to call. The CDR3 length is 14 residues. Germline loops: CDR1 SGHAT, CDR2 FQNNGV. V gave up 3 bases and J gave up 8 bases, with 16 bases separating them. The CDR3 is CASSFVRPSLEAFF. The CDR3 DNA is TGTGCCAGCAGCTTCGTACGACCTTCCTTAGAAGCTTTCTTT.

The V gene is TRBV5-5, the J gene TRBJ2-1; D call uncertain. Trimming pared 4 bases from V and 4 bases from J, leaving 9 bases between. The CDR3 spans 13 residues. Germline V lookup: CDR1 SGHKS, CDR2 YYEKEE (reference sequence). The CDR3 is CASSLGPYNEQFF. The CDR3 DNA reads TGTGCCAGCAGCCTAGGCCCTTACAATGAGCAGTTCTTC.

The V call is TRBV27, the J call TRBJ2-7, with no clear D. The ends were cut back, 4 bases at V and 1 base at J, with 8 bases in the middle. The CDR3 is made up of 13 amino acids. The germline V gene encodes CDR1 MNHEY and CDR2 SMNVEV (reference sequence). CDR3 bases: TGTGCCAGCAGTTCCGATCCTTCCTACGAGCAGTACGTC. Translation: CASSSDPSYEQYV.